The 12 T cell receptor beta chains listed next were all sequenced from one sample in a study of control samples from healthy donors and cancer patients. The method was immunoSEQ multiplex PCR; TCRdb's version includes in-frame clones alone and lacks a portion of them. The data show about 100,000 clones, about 90% seen once. The sample taken for sequencing was blood. These receptors came from a woman between 45 and 60 years old in good health.

In this sample, this clone turned up once. The CDR3 is CASSFVLAGRAYNEQFF. In DNA form, the CDR3 reads TGTGCCAGCAGCTTCGTACTAGCGGGACGCGCCTACAATGAGCAGTTCTTC. The chain links TRBV7-9 to TRBJ2-1, with 10 bases fitting TRBD2. Germline V gene lookup returns CDR1 SEHNR and CDR2 FQNEAQ (reference sequence). V shed 3 bases, J shed 2 bases, and the junction held 7 bases outside the gene matches. The CDR3 length is 17 residues.

This chain joins TRBV29-1 and TRBJ1-2; 9 nucleotides agree with TRBD1. The CDR3 is made up of 13 amino acids. The trim removed 6 bases at V and 5 bases at J, leaving 7 bases unmatched. The V gene's germline CDR1 is SQVTM and CDR2 ANQGSEA. The CDR3: CSVTGGAGYGYTF. DNA for the CDR3: TGCAGCGTAACAGGGGGCGCCGGGTATGGCTACACCTTC.

The chain uses TRBV7-2 and TRBJ2-2; 9 bases match TRBD1. J was trimmed by 2 bases and V by 1 base; bases with no gene match: 2. Germline assignment: CDR1 SGHTA and CDR2 FQGNSA. This CDR3 is built from 16 residues. Here the CDR3 reads CASSLGTGVNTGELFF. CDR3 DNA sequence: TGTGCCAGCAGCTTAGGGACAGGGGTAAACACCGGGGAGCTGTTTTTT.

The chain couples TRBV6-5 to TRBJ2-4; TRBD1 agrees at 7 bases. The CDR3 length is 13 residues. Germline CDR1 reads MNHEY; CDR2 reads SVGAGI. Losses at the gene ends were 8 bases for V and 7 bases for J; bases not matched to a gene: 8. This CDR3 is CASSTGSRNIQYF. The CDR3 DNA is TGTGCCAGCTCGACAGGGAGCCGGAACATTCAGTACTTC.

This chain links TRBV6-1 with TRBJ2-1, with 8 bases fitting TRBD2. From germline, CDR1 is MNHNS and CDR2 SASEGT. Unmatched junction bases numbered 9, after V lost 2 bases and J lost 0 bases. The CDR3 is 18 amino acids. The CDR3 loop reads CASSERGRISYSYNEQFF. The CDR3, as DNA: TGTGCCAGCAGTGAACGCGGGAGGATTAGTTACTCCTACAATGAGCAGTTCTTC.

The chain is built from TRBV12-3 or TRBV12-4 and TRBJ1-1; D is ambiguous. The CDR3 is made up of 10 amino acids. Deletions cut 4 bases from V and 3 bases from J, with 0 bases between. The CDR3 loop reads CASSYTEAFF. The DNA for the CDR3 is TGTGCCAGCAGTTACACTGAAGCTTTCTTT.

The rearrangement uses TRBV27 and TRBJ1-5; D unresolved. The V end lost 5 bases, the J end lost 3 bases, and 17 bases lay between the germline ends. Germline lookup yields CDR1 MNHEY and CDR2 SMNVEV (reference sequence). The CDR3 extends over 16 amino acids. The CDR3 coding sequence is TGTGCCAGCAGTCTTATTTGGGGTGGTTCCAATCAGCCCCAGCATTTT. Protein sequence: CASSLIWGGSNQPQHF.

The V gene is TRBV18, the J gene TRBJ2-5, with 10 bases aligning to TRBD1. Looked up from germline, CDR1 is KGHSH and CDR2 is LQKENI. Trimming removed 6 bases from V and 2 bases from J; junction bases left unmatched: 6. The CDR3 totals 15 residues. CDR3: CASSSPGQGQETQYF. CDR3 DNA sequence: TGTGCCAGCTCCTCGCCGGGACAGGGGCAAGAGACCCAGTACTTC.

The V gene is TRBV14, the J gene TRBJ1-2; D call uncertain. Per germline, CDR1 SGHDN and CDR2 FVKESK. CDR3 length equals 15 residues. Trimming cost V 0 bases and J 7 bases, with 15 bases left between them. CDR3 DNA sequence: TGTGCCAGCAGCCAAGATCGGGAAGGAAGGGTTGGCTACACCTTC. It codes for CASSQDREGRVGYTF.

The chain employs TRBV9 and TRBJ1-5, with 10 bases matching TRBD1. The CDR3 sequence is 14 residues long. Germline loops: CDR1 SGDLS, CDR2 YYNGEE. V dropped 4 bases and J dropped 5; count of bases not matched to a gene: 3. CDR3 region: CASSPGTGDQPQHF. The CDR3 bases are TGTGCCAGCAGCCCCGGGACAGGGGATCAGCCCCAGCATTTT.

This clone was detected once. The rearrangement links TRBV14 to TRBJ1-1, with unresolved D. The V end lost 3 bases, the J end lost 2 bases, and 16 bases lay between the germline ends. Germline CDR1 SGHDN, CDR2 FVKESK. CDR3 length equals 16 residues. The CDR3 region is CASSQMGLGLNTEAFF. Here the CDR3 DNA reads TGTGCCAGCAGCCAGATGGGTCTAGGTCTCAACACTGAAGCTTTCTTT.

The chain carries TRBV30 and TRBJ1-1; D not certain. Trimming removed 4 bases at V and 7 bases at J, with 10 bases between. The germline gives CDR1 GTSNPN, CDR2 SVGIG (reference sequence). The CDR3 has 11 residues. This chain's CDR3 is CAWKIGVEAFF. In DNA form, the CDR3 reads TGTGCCTGGAAAATCGGGGTTGAAGCTTTCTTT.